This T cell receptor (beta chain) was recovered during a study of T cell responses to AZD1222 COVID-19 vaccine (dated by TCRdb to about 2021). For context, the study as a whole: AZD1222 recipients with second doses at about 4 weeks or about 12 weeks were pooled, because spike-specific TCR depth and breadth did not differ between schedules. A total of 230 or so trial participants underwent TCR sequencing, of whom roughly 210 received two doses of AZD1222 and about 25 received two doses of the MenACWY control vaccine. Trial participants were enrolled into age subgroups of 18-55, 56-69 and 70-plus years, which contained 148, 28 and 57 TCR-sequenced participants, respectively.

The CDR3 regions of human TCRbeta chains were subjected to immunosequencing. The study's own analysis went as follows. Repertoire TCRs were matched against a reference library of SARS-CoV-2-specific TCRs generated with the MIRA antigen-specificity platform. Breadth was defined as the fraction of unique TCRs that were SARS-CoV-2-associated. Depth was defined as the fraction of total T cells that were SARS-CoV-2-associated. Using the MIRA data, each spike-specific TCR was mapped to the spike region that the TCR reacts to and placed in a CD4 or CD8 class. Log10-transformed breadth and depth values were compared by one-way ANOVA with Sidak's multiple comparisons tests. The immuneACCESS repertoire file appears here via TCRdb, limited to in-frame rearrangements. These files lack a portion of the clones; in checked studies, under half of the deficit traces to unresolved V genes, and the cause of the others is not known. The D gene and trimming were derived from the DNA, and the V and J assignments and clone size from that table. This sample has roughly 100,000 clones in its table, and more than 75% of those were observed once. The top ten hold about 9.1% of the sample.

Via the germline V gene, CDR1 is SGHTA and CDR2 FQGNSA. The CDR3 numbers 16 residues from cysteine through phenylalanine. The only DNA kept is the CDR3, 48 bases in frame from the first base. V is pared back by 1 base and J by 4 bases, with 16 bases lying between the germline termini. This clone was picked up a small number of times. It lacks a known antigen. Base qualities are not provided; no much larger clone lies one nucleotide away. General study outcomes and caveats: Only a handful of AZD1222 recipients were SARS-CoV-2 seropositive at baseline, limiting conclusions about previously exposed vaccinees. A significant rise in spike-specific TCR breadth and depth was observed after two AZD1222 doses relative to day 0 and relative to MenACWY recipients. Because no day 14 peak-response samples were available, repertoires were characterized only after the peak T cell response. Vaccine-associated CD4 TCRs spanned the whole spike protein, with dominant responses in regions 160-218 and 743-854. In the small 56-69-year group, the increase in depth fell short of significance, most likely because of low power. Participants were mostly white British, with more females than males. The authors suggested clonal diversity may have been underestimated. Nearly half of unique spike-specific TCRs reportedly recognized epitopes outside regions mutated in the B.1.351 and B.1.1.7 variants.

The time point label for this specimen denotes: baseline before first vaccination. Vaccinee samples were obtained from the UK trials COV001 and COV002, which included a single-blind randomized controlled phase 2/3 trial of AZD1222 (ChAdOx1 nCoV-19) in healthy adults. For TCRbeta chain sequencing, PBMC samples from trial participants were taken at day 0 and at day 28 after the second dose. The sequences come from peripheral blood, collected on day 0 of AZD1222 vaccination. The source is an adult in good health. Recombination linked TRBV7-2 to TRBJ2-5, with no reliable assignment of the D segment. The nucleotide sequence is given as TGTGCCAGCAGCTTAGTCGCTGTTAAGATCATAGAGACCCAGTACTTC. Translated, it reads CASSLVAVKIIETQYF. Beyond the CDR3, the reference TRBV7-2 and TRBJ2-5 genes provide the residues; the full variable domain reads: GAGVSQSPSNKVTEKGKDVELRCDPISGHTALYWYRQSLGQGLEFLIYFQGNSAPDKSGLPSDRFSAERTGGSVSTLTIQRTQQEDSAVYLCASSLVAVKIIETQYFGPGTRLLVL.